The 24 T cell receptor beta chains below all came from one sample that was sequenced in a study of blood T cell repertoires in COVID-19. Assay: immunoSEQ multiplex PCR; the TCRdb copy retains only in-frame clones and omits some. The sample includes approximately 230,000 clones, approximately 84% of them seen just once. The sequenced material came from PBMCs or T cells enriched from blood (not recorded which). These receptors originate from a man aged 35 to 55 who had recovered from COVID-19.

The rearrangement links TRBV2 to TRBJ2-6; TRBD1 matches at 7 bases. Germline V gene sequence: CDR1 SNHLY, CDR2 FYNNEI. This CDR3 comprises 17 residues. The junction had 8 bases not matched to a gene; V was cut back by 6 bases and J by 0 bases. DNA of the CDR3: TGTGCCAGCAGGGACAGGTTCTTACTCTCTGGGGCCAACGTCCTGACTTTC. This translates into CASRDRFLLSGANVLTF.

The chain recombines TRBV28 with TRBJ1-5; D gene uncertain. The CDR3 runs to 16 residues. Germline V lookup: CDR1 MDHEN, CDR2 SYDVKM. With 2 bases removed from V and 7 bases from J, the gap between germline ends came to 18 bases. Here the CDR3 reads CASSLRRGPAIQPQHF. The CDR3 DNA sequence: TGTGCCAGCAGTTTACGTCGTGGGCCGGCGATACAGCCCCAGCATTTT.

The chain employs TRBV13 and TRBJ2-7; TRBD1 is a possible D gene (6 bases). Trimming took 5 bases from V and 3 from J, leaving 14 bases between them. The CDR3 contains 14 residues. Germline loops: CDR1 PRHDT, CDR2 FYEKMQ (reference sequence). The DNA of the CDR3 is TGTGCCAGCAGCCAGGACCGACAGGTCTACGAGCAGTACTTC. This gives the protein CASSQDRQVYEQYF.

CDR3 residues: CASSDPRRDWAAFF. CDR3 bases: TGTGCCAGCAGCGATCCACGCCGGGACTGGGCAGCTTTCTTT. The chain recombines TRBV7-6 with TRBJ1-1; weak D call: TRBD1 (5 bases). Germline V gene data show CDR1 as SGHVS and CDR2 as FNYEAQ. The CDR3 contains 14 residues. V lost 5 bases and J 10 bases, leaving 20 bases between the germline ends.

A single count supports this clone. The chain combines TRBV10-3 with TRBJ1-2, with a possible D match to TRBD1 (5 bases). The ends were cut back, 7 bases at V and 0 bases at J, with 9 bases in the middle. Germline V gene data show CDR1 as ENHRY and CDR2 as SYGVKD. The CDR3 is 13 amino acids. The CDR3: CAIKGEANYGYTF. CDR3 DNA sequence: TGTGCCATCAAAGGGGAAGCTAACTATGGCTACACCTTC.

In nucleotides, the CDR3 is TGTGCCAGTAGTACCTCCGGTCAGGGTCAGGTCACGCAGTATTTT. Its translation: CASSTSGQGQVTQYF. This chain links TRBV19 with TRBJ2-3; tentative D call: TRBD1 (5 bases). The germline V gene encodes CDR1 LNHDA and CDR2 SQIVND (reference sequence). CDR3 length: 15 amino acids. Trimming took off 4 bases at V and 9 bases at J, with 20 bases between the two ends. The variable domain in full, with the rest retrieved from reference TRBV19 and TRBJ2-3, is DGGITQSPKYLFRKEGQNVTLSCEQNLNHDAMYWYRQDPGQGLRLIYYSQIVNDFQKGDIAEGYSVSREKKESFPLTVTSAQKNPTAFYLCASSTSGQGQVTQYFGPGTRLTVL.

The V call is TRBV28, the J call TRBJ1-4; weak D call: TRBD1 (5 bases). Trimming took off 6 bases at V and 3 bases at J, with 11 bases between the two ends. Germline-derived CDR1 and CDR2 are MDHEN and SYDVKM. The CDR3 is 14 amino acids. This chain's CDR3 is CASSTTAANEKLFF. As DNA, the CDR3 is TGTGCCAGCAGCACGACAGCCGCTAATGAAAAACTGTTTTTT.

Here the CDR3 reads CASSSNTQYF. The CDR3 bases are TGTGCCAGCAGTTCTAATACGCAGTATTTT. This chain links TRBV28 with TRBJ2-3; D is undetermined. The length of the CDR3 is 10 residues. Looked up from germline, CDR1 is MDHEN and CDR2 is SYDVKM. Trimming took off 4 bases at V and 7 bases at J, with 3 bases between the two ends.

The gene calls are TRBV30 and TRBJ1-4; tentatively, D is TRBD1 (5 bases). The V end lost 1 base, the J end lost 5 bases, and 14 bases lay between the germline ends. Germline CDR1 reads GTSNPN; CDR2 reads SVGIG (reference sequence). This CDR3 is 15 amino acids long. CDR3 loop: CAWSAPGLQNEKLFF. The CDR3 DNA follows: TGTGCCTGGAGTGCGCCGGGACTCCAGAATGAAAAACTGTTTTTT. Combining the CDR3 with reference TRBV30 and TRBJ1-4 gives the whole variable domain SQTIHQWPATLVQPVGSPLSLECTVEGTSNPNLYWYRQAAGRGLQLLFYSVGIGQISSEVPQNLSASRPQDRQFILSSKKLLLSDSGFYLCAWSAPGLQNEKLFFGSGTQLSVL.

The chain is built from TRBV5-4 and TRBJ1-1; D gene uncertain. The ends were cut back, 4 bases at V and 3 bases at J, with 7 bases in the middle. Looked up from germline, CDR1 is SGHNT and CDR2 is YYREEE (reference sequence). The CDR3 spans 12 residues. The DNA for the CDR3 is TGTGCCAGCAGCCAATTAGACACTGAAGCTTTCTTT. Translating it yields CASSQLDTEAFF.

The chain carries TRBV28 and TRBJ2-7; D might be TRBD2 (6 bases). The ends were cut back, 3 bases at V and 1 base at J, with 16 bases in the middle. The CDR3 is 16 amino acids. Looked up from germline, CDR1 is MDHEN and CDR2 is SYDVKM. The DNA of the CDR3 is TGTGCCAGCAGTTTTTCGAGGGAGGCCGCTTCCTACGAGCAGTACTTC. Translation gives CASSFSREAASYEQYF.

This rearrangement joins TRBV6-5 to TRBJ1-2; 8 positions match TRBD1. Germline V CDR1 and CDR2: MNHEY, SVGAGI. This CDR3 has 14 amino acids. Losses at the gene ends were 5 bases for V and 4 bases for J; bases not matched to a gene: 6. The CDR3 loop is CASSQRQGSYGYTF. The CDR3 region has the DNA TGTGCCAGCAGTCAAAGACAGGGGAGCTATGGCTACACCTTC.

The V call is TRBV18, the J call TRBJ2-5; 11 nucleotides match TRBD1. V trimming: 3 bases; J trimming: 1 base; junction bases outside the gene matches: 16. Germline values: CDR1 KGHSH, CDR2 LQKENI. The CDR3 contains 20 residues. CDR3 DNA sequence: TGTGCCAGCTCACCTCCCGGGACAGGGGGAGATGTGGGTATCCAAGAGACCCAGTACTTC. Protein sequence: CASSPPGTGGDVGIQETQYF.

Comment on this clone: Other DNA variants within this sample encode the same CDR3. The V gene is TRBV20-1, the J gene TRBJ2-5; D is uncertain. This CDR3 contains 11 residues. The germline CDR1 and CDR2 sequences are DFQATT and SNEGSKA (reference sequence). V dropped 1 base and J dropped 2 bases, with 2 bases sitting between them. CDR3 amino acids: CSARVQETQYF. CDR3 DNA sequence: TGCAGTGCTAGAGTACAAGAGACCCAGTACTTC.

The table lists this clone with a few counts. V is TRBV14 and J is TRBJ1-2; no clear D. The CDR3 contains 14 residues. The germline V gene has CDR1 SGHDN and CDR2 FVKESK. The ends were cut back, 4 bases at V and 0 bases at J, with 9 bases in the middle. The CDR3 spells CASSPGDTNYGYTF. CDR3 DNA sequence: TGTGCCAGCAGCCCCGGGGATACTAACTATGGCTACACCTTC.

CDR3 amino acids: CASSLQINTIYF. The DNA of the CDR3 is TGTGCCAGCAGTTTACAGATCAACACCATATATTTT. The chain is built from TRBV12-3 or TRBV12-4 and TRBJ1-3; D gene ambiguous. V lost 2 bases, J lost 7 bases, and 6 bases lay in between. The CDR3 has 12 residues.

In this sample, this clone turned up once. The chain recombines TRBV29-1 with TRBJ2-5; D not certain. The CDR3 spans 15 residues. Looked up from germline, CDR1 is SQVTM and CDR2 is ANQGSEA. With 8 bases removed from V and 5 bases from J, the gap between germline ends came to 24 bases. For the CDR3, the DNA is TGCAGCTTCAATGGAGCGACCTTCGCGGTGGAGACCCAGTACTTC. It encodes CSFNGATFAVETQYF.

The chain recombines TRBV30 with TRBJ2-7; the match to TRBD2 covers 9 bases. This CDR3 contains 15 residues. The germline V gene has CDR1 GTSNPN and CDR2 SVGIG (reference sequence). Losses at the gene ends were 1 base for V and 5 bases for J; bases not matched to a gene: 9. The CDR3 sequence is CAWSGGREGQHEQYF. The DNA of the CDR3 is TGTGCCTGGAGTGGCGGGCGGGAGGGCCAGCACGAGCAGTACTTC.

The chain employs TRBV28 and TRBJ1-1, with D hard to call. The CDR3 covers 13 residues. Germline loops: CDR1 MDHEN, CDR2 SYDVKM. The V end was cut by 2 bases, the J end by 7 bases, with 11 bases between. This chain's CDR3 is CASSLRRRDEAFF. The CDR3 coding sequence is TGTGCCAGCAGTTTAAGGCGGAGAGATGAAGCTTTCTTT.

The chain recombines TRBV4-2 with TRBJ1-6; D may be TRBD1 (6 bases). Germline V lookup: CDR1 LGHNA, CDR2 YNFKEQ. Between the trimmed V and J ends, which lost 0 bases and 9 bases, there was a span of 9 bases. CDR3 size: 14 residues. DNA of the CDR3: TGTGCCAGCAGCCAAGACAGGGGTGGTTCACCCCTCCACTTT. Protein: CASSQDRGGSPLHF.

This clone came up once. V and J are TRBV27 and TRBJ2-2, with D maybe TRBD2 (6 bases). Germline V CDR1 and CDR2: MNHEY, SMNVEV (reference sequence). This CDR3 comprises 13 residues. Trimming took 6 bases from V and 7 from J, leaving 12 bases between them. The CDR3 protein is CASRIAGGGELFF. CDR3 nucleotide sequence: TGTGCCAGCAGGATCGCCGGGGGCGGGGAGCTGTTTTTT.

The rearrangement links TRBV4-1 to TRBJ1-4, with 7 nucleotides matching TRBD1. Looked up from germline, CDR1 is MGHRA and CDR2 is YSYEKL. The length of the CDR3 is 18 residues. Losses at the gene ends were 2 bases for V and 2 bases for J; bases not matched to a gene: 11. CDR3 sequence (DNA): TGCGCCAGCAGCCAAAGGGGCCAGGGGGTAGGGACTAATGAAAAACTGTTTTTT. As protein: CASSQRGQGVGTNEKLFF.

The chain recombines TRBV28 with TRBJ1-5; D gene uncertain. The CDR3 runs 17 residues. Germline CDR1 is MDHEN and CDR2 is SYDVKM. The V gene lost 3 bases and the J gene lost 1 base, with 16 bases spanning the gap. CDR3 sequence: CASSFWPRAESNQPQHF. The CDR3 DNA reads as TGTGCCAGCAGTTTTTGGCCGAGGGCGGAAAGCAATCAGCCCCAGCATTTT.

The chain carries TRBV3-1 (or the pseudogene TRBV3-2) and TRBJ2-5; D gene uncertain. CDR3 size: 16 residues. Trimming removed 0 bases from V and 4 bases from J, with 15 bases in between. Germline-derived CDR1 and CDR2 are LGHDT and YNNKEL (reference sequence). The CDR3 loop reads CASSQDPLVVLETQYF. The CDR3 DNA reads as TGTGCCAGCAGCCAAGACCCGTTAGTGGTCTTAGAGACCCAGTACTTC.